The present T cell receptor beta chain was sequenced within a study of blood T cell repertoires in COVID-19 (TCRdb year 2020). Looking at the study overall: The collaborator samples originated in the United States, Italy and Spain and spanned the acute and convalescent phases of COVID-19. The material from the prospective study consisted of cDNA or gDNA derived from T cells, B-cell-depleted T cells, or PBMCs. Deeply sampled blood TCRbeta repertoires from subjects exposed to, actively infected with, or recovered from COVID-19 were included in the dataset. A freely available public database, intended as a resource for researchers studying the immune response to SARS-CoV-2, is where the repertoires were released. The samples were drawn from two sources: the first 160 participants of the ongoing ImmuneRACE study, and 1,254 subjects contributed by 6 global collaborators. Nearly every sample came with metadata listing a de-identified subject ID, COVID-19 status, age in years and sex. Where available, HLA class I and class II types were obtained from metadata supplied by the sample provider rather than from assay-based typing.

Whole blood was collected in K2EDTA tubes by collaborating institutions according to the institutions' own protocols. For TCRbeta analysis, collaborators shipped samples in one of three forms: frozen whole blood, isolated PBMCs, or DNA extracted from either of those sample types. Details on this clone: Its antigen has not been determined. No quality values exist for individual bases; no much larger clone is one base distant.

Study-level results and caveats: Clinical and demographic metadata were provided uncurated, with the amount varying by source and participant.

The CDR3 goes from the cysteine to the phenylalanine over 14 residues. The entry retains the CDR3 DNA only, 42 bases that are in frame from base 1. V sheds 2 bases and J sheds 1 base, leaving 6 bases between their ends. Taken from the germline V gene (reference sequence), the CDR1 and CDR2 loops are LGHDT and YNNKEL. TCRbeta CDR3 regions were amplified from genomic DNA by means of the immunoSEQ Assay, a bias-controlled multiplex PCR. In the source study's methods: Within the assay, amplification of reference gene primers was used to estimate how many nucleated cells each sample contained. Sequence reads were collapsed and filtered to measure the absolute abundance of every unique TCRbeta CDR3 rearrangement. Productive Simpson clonality was computed per sample as the square root of Simpson's diversity index over productive rearrangements. Sourced from immuneACCESS, this table was stored by TCRdb with only in-frame sequences that have V and J called. A share of the clones is absent; for the studies checked, an unresolved V gene accounts for under half, and the remainder has no known explanation. V and J calls and clone size are those listed in that table; D and trimming were worked out from the DNA. The table for this sample lists 150,000 to 200,000 clones; 75% to 95% of them were counted only once. Jointly, the top ten make up nearly 0.55% of the sample.

The chain was built from TRBV3-1 (or the pseudogene TRBV3-2) and TRBJ1-5; TRBD1 is perhaps the D gene, given 5 matching bases. Sample: peripheral blood. The sequence was obtained from a man aged 45 to 65 with acute or convalescent COVID-19. The CDR3 region: CASSQRGSNQPQHF. The sequenced DNA is TGTGCCAGCAGCCAACGGGGGAGCAATCAGCCCCAGCATTTT.